This passage covers 12 T cell receptor beta chains from one sample sequenced in a study of blood T cells in healthy people across ages. A sample-barcoded 5' primer and a J-beta primer mix were used in a second PCR of about 7 to 12 cycles. MiXCR, run by TCRdb on the 5' RACE reads, gives a single entry per CDR3 protein. There are 590,000 or so distinct CDR3 sequences in the sample; approximately 30% occur only once, and about a sixth lies in the top ten. The sequencing input was blood. The receptors originated from a woman aged 80 or over in good health.

This chain connects TRBV30 to TRBJ1-2; D not certain. CDR1 is GTSNPN, CDR2 SVGIG, per germline (reference sequence). The CDR3 contains 12 residues. V shed 3 bases and J shed 8 bases, with 13 bases lying between them. CDR3 region: CAWRAGEWGYTF. Written as DNA, the CDR3 is TGTGCCTGGAGAGCTGGGGAGTGGGGCTACACCTTC.

This clonotype was seen ten or more times. V is TRBV12-3 or TRBV12-4 and J is TRBJ1-2, with a weak D call TRBD1 (6 bases). The length of the CDR3 is 13 residues. With 6 bases removed from V and 2 bases from J, the gap between germline ends came to 10 bases. The CDR3: CASSGQPNYGYTF. The CDR3 DNA reads as TGTGCCAGCAGCGGACAGCCCAACTATGGCTACACCTTC.

This clonotype was observed once. The V gene is TRBV30, the J gene TRBJ1-6; 12 bases are a match to TRBD1. V trimming: 3 bases; J trimming: 4 bases; junction bases outside the gene matches: 7. The CDR3 contains 17 residues. Per germline, CDR1 GTSNPN and CDR2 SVGIG (reference sequence). CDR3 nucleotides: TGTGCCTGGAGGAGGGACAGGGGGCCGGGGTATAATTCACCCCTCCACTTT. Translation: CAWRRDRGPGYNSPLHF.

In its sample, this clonotype was seen many times. The rearrangement links TRBV6-6 to TRBJ1-2, with no clear D. There are 11 residues in the CDR3. The V end was cut by 8 bases, the J end by 3 bases, with 7 bases between. The germline V gene encodes CDR1 MNHNY and CDR2 SVGAGI (reference sequence). DNA of the CDR3: TGTGCCAGCGCTCAGTACTATGGCTACACCTTC. This encodes CASAQYYGYTF.

In regard to this clonotype: A read error may explain this, as a much larger clone is one base away. The CDR3 DNA reads as TGTGCCAGCAGTTTAGGAGGAAGAGCGGGGGTGCGCACAGATGCGCAGTATTTT. Translating gives CASSLGGRAGVRTDAQYF. The rearrangement links TRBV12-3 or TRBV12-4 to TRBJ2-3, with TRBD2 identical over 8 bases. The CDR3 totals 18 residues.

This clonotype appeared a few times. V usage is TRBV6-6 and J usage is TRBJ2-1; a weak D match, TRBD2 (5 bases). CDR3 length: 13 residues. Per the germline V gene, CDR1 is MNHNY and CDR2 is SVGAGI (reference sequence). V gave up 6 bases and J gave up 5 bases, with 11 bases separating them. In DNA form, the CDR3 reads TGTGCCAGCAGACCGGGGTTGCACAATGAGCAGTTCTTC. Its protein product is CASRPGLHNEQFF.

This clonotype was recorded once. This chain uses TRBV30 with TRBJ1-2; D uncertain. The CDR3 length is 12 residues. Germline-derived CDR1 and CDR2 are GTSNPN and SVGIG (reference sequence). Trimming left V 0 bases short and J 5 bases short, with 7 bases between. The CDR3 sequence: CAWSVKDYGYTF. The DNA for the CDR3 is TGTGCCTGGAGTGTAAAGGATTATGGCTACACCTTC.

This clonotype turned up a few times. CDR3 DNA: TGTGCCAGCAGCATGGTCAGGAACACTGAAGCTTTCTTT. Protein sequence: CASSMVRNTEAFF. This chain uses TRBV5-5 with TRBJ1-1; D is uncertain. Germline CDR1 SGHKS, CDR2 YYEKEE (reference sequence). The V and J ends lost 4 bases and 1 base respectively, with 8 bases between them. The CDR3 extends over 13 amino acids.

The sample holds many counts of this clonotype. This chain connects TRBV28 to TRBJ2-3; D is perhaps TRBD2 (7 bases). Germline V CDR1 and CDR2: MDHEN, SYDVKM. This CDR3 region has 16 residues. The V end lost 5 bases, the J end lost 3 bases, and 18 bases lay between the germline ends. This CDR3 is CASSPQRGGWTDTQYF. As DNA, the CDR3 is TGTGCCAGCAGTCCCCAGAGGGGGGGCTGGACAGATACGCAGTATTTT.

A single count supports this clonotype. The V call is TRBV7-9, the J call TRBJ2-1; TRBD2 matches at 8 bases. The CDR3 runs 13 residues. J lost 9 bases, V lost 3 bases, and 4 bases had no gene match. Per germline, CDR1 SEHNR and CDR2 FQNEAQ (reference sequence). In DNA, the CDR3 is TGTGCCAGCAGCTTGACTAGCGTGAGTGAGCAGTTCTTC. This gives the protein CASSLTSVSEQFF.

In its sample, this clonotype was seen a few times. The chain employs TRBV4-3 and TRBJ1-1; D remains unclear. Germline lookup yields CDR1 LGHNA and CDR2 YSLEER. Trimming stripped 1 base from V and 4 bases from J, with 10 bases between. This CDR3 has 14 residues. In DNA, the CDR3 is TGCGCCAGCAGCCAAGTACAGTCCAGCACTGAAGCTTTCTTT. It is translated as CASSQVQSSTEAFF.

The table lists this clonotype with a few counts. A read error may be the cause here, since a much bigger clone is one base away. The chain recombines TRBV6-4 with TRBJ2-7, with D possibly TRBD1 on 6 matching bases. The germline V gene has CDR1 MRHNA and CDR2 SNTAGT. V dropped 4 bases and J dropped 7 bases, with 17 bases sitting between them. The CDR3 is 14 residues long. The CDR3 DNA reads as TGTGCCAGCAGTGTGAGGGGGTCAAACAATGAGCAGTACTTC. Residues: CASSVRGSNNEQYF.